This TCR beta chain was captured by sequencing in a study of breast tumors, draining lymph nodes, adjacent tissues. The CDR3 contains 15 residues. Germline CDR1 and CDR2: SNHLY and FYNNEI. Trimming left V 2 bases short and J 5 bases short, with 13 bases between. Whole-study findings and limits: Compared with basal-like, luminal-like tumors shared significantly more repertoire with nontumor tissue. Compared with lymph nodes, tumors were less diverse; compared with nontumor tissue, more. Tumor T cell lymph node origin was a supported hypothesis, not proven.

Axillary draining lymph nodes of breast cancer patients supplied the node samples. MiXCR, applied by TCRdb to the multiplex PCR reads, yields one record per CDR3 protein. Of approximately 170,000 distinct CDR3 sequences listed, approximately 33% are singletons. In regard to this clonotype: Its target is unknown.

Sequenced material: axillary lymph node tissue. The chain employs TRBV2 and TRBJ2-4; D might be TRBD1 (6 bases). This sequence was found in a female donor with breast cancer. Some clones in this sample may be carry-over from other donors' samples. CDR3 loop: CASSEMGAGENIQYF. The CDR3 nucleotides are TGTGCCAGCAGTGAAATGGGGGCGGGCGAAAACATTCAGTACTTC.